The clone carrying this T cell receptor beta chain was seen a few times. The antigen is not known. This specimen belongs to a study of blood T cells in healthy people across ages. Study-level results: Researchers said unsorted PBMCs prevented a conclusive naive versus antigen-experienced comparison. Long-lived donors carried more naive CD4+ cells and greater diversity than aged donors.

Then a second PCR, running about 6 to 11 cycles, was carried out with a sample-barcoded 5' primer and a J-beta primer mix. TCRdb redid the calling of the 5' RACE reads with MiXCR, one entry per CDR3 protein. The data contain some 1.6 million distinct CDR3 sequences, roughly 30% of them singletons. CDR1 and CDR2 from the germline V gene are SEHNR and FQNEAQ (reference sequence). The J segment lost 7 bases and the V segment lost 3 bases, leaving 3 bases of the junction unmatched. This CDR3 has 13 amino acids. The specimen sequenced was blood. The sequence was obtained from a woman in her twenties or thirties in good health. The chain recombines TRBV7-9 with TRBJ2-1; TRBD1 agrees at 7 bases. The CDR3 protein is CASSFQGVNEQFF. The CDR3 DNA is TGTGCCAGCAGCTTCCAGGGGGTTAATGAGCAGTTCTTC.